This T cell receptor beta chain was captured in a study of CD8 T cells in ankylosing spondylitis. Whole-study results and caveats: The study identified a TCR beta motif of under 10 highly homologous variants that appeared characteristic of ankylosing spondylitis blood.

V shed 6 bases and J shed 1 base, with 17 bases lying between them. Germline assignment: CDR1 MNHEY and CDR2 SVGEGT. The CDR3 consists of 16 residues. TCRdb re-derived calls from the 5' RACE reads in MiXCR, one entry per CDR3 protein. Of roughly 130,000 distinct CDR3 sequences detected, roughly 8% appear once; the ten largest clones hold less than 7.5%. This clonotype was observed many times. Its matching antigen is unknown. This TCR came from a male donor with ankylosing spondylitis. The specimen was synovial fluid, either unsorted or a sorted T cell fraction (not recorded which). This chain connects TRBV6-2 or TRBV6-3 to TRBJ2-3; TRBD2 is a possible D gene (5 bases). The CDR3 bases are TGTGCCAGCAGGGACCGAGGGTTTCGTGGCACAGATACGCAGTATTTT. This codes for CASRDRGFRGTDTQYF.